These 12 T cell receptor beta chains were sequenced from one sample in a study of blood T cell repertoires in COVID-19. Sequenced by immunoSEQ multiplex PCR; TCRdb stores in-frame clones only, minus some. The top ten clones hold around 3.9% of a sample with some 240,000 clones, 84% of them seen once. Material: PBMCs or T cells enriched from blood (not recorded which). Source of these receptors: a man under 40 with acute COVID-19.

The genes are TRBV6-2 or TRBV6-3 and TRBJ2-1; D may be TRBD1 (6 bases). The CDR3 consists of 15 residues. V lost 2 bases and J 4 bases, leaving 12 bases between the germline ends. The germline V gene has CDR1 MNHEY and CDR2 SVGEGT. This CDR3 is CASSYQGSEYNEQFF. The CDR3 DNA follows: TGTGCCAGCAGTTACCAGGGGTCAGAATACAATGAGCAGTTCTTC.

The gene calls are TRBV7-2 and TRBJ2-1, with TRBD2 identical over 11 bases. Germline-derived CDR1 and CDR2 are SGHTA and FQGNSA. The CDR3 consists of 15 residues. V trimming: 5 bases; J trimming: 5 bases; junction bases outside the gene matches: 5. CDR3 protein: CASSLTGLADNEQFF. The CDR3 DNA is TGTGCCAGCAGCCTCACGGGACTAGCGGACAATGAGCAGTTCTTC.

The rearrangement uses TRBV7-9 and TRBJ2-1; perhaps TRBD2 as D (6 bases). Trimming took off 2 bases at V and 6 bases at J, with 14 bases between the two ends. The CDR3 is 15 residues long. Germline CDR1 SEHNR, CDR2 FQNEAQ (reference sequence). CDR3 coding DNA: TGTGCCAGCAGCTTATCAGGCGGGATTGTCAATGAGCAGTTCTTC. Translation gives CASSLSGGIVNEQFF.

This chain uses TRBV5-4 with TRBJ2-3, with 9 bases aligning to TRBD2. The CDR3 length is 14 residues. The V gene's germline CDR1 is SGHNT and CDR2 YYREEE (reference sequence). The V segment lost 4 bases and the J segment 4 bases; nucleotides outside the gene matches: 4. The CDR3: CASSRGLASDTQYF. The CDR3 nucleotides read TGTGCCAGCAGCCGGGGACTAGCATCAGATACGCAGTATTTT.

Written as DNA, the CDR3 is TGTGCCAGCTCACACGACAGGGTGTGGAATCAGCCCCAGCATTTT. It yields the protein CASSHDRVWNQPQHF. The genes are TRBV18 and TRBJ1-5, with TRBD1 identical over 7 bases. J was trimmed by 4 bases and V by 4 bases; bases with no gene match: 7. Germline CDR1 is KGHSH and CDR2 is LQKENI. The CDR3 spans 15 residues.

The CDR3 DNA is TGTGCCAGCAGCTTATACTCCGTAGGGCCCCAACGACTACACGGCTACACCTTC. Its translation: CASSLYSVGPQRLHGYTF. The chain has TRBV5-4 and TRBJ1-2; D unclear. The V end lost 2 bases, the J end lost 8 bases, and 28 bases lay between the germline ends. Germline V gene sequence: CDR1 SGHNT, CDR2 YYREEE (reference sequence). The CDR3 extends over 18 amino acids. Drawing the rest from reference TRBV5-4 and TRBJ1-2, the complete variable domain is ETGVTQSPTHLIKTRGQQVTLRCSSQSGHNTVSWYQQALGQGPQFIFQYYREEENGRGNFPPRFSGLQFPNYSSELNVNALELDDSALYLCASSLYSVGPQRLHGYTFGSGTRLTVV.

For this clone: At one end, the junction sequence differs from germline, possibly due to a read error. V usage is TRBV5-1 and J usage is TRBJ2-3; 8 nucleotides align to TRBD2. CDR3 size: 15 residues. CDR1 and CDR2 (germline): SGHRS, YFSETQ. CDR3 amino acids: CASSLPTGGTDTQYF. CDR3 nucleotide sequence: TGTGCCAGCAGCCTACCTACGGGAGGGACAGATACGCAGTATTTT.

The CDR3 nucleotides read TGTGCCAGCAGCTCGGACAGAGACGAAAAACTGTTTTTT. This codes for CASSSDRDEKLFF. J is TRBJ1-4 and V is TRBV11-2; D perhaps matches TRBD1 (6 bases). CDR1 SGHAT and CDR2 FQNNGV come from the germline V gene. The germline V and J ends were trimmed by 4 bases and 8 bases, with 11 bases remaining between them. The CDR3 contains 13 residues.

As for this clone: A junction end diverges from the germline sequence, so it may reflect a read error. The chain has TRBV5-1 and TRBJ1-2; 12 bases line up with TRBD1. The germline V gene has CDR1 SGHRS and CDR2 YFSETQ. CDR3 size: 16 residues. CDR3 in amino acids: CASSSFGTGGEGGYTF. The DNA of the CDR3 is TGTGCCAGCAGCTCATTCGGGACAGGGGGCGAGGGTGGCTACACCTTC.

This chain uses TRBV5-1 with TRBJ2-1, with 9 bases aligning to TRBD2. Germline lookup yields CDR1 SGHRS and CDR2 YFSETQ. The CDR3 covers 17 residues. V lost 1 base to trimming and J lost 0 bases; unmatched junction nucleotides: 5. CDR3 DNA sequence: TGCGCCAGCAGCTTGATCCCAGCGGGGGGCTCCTACAATGAGCAGTTCTTC. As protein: CASSLIPAGGSYNEQFF.

The CDR3 DNA sequence: TGTGCCAGCACCCAATACAGGACAGGGGGCCGTGTTGGCAATCAGCCCCAGCATTTT. This encodes CASTQYRTGGRVGNQPQHF. The chain joins TRBV28 to TRBJ1-5, with 11 bases aligning to TRBD1. CDR1 MDHEN and CDR2 SYDVKM come from the germline V gene. This CDR3 has 19 amino acids. V was pared by 7 bases and J by 2 bases, with 16 bases of the junction left unmatched.

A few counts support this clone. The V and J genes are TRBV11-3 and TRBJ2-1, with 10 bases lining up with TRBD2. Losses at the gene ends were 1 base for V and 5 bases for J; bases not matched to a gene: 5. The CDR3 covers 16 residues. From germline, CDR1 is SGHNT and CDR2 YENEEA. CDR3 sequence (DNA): TGTGCCAGCAGCTTAGGGAGCCTAGCGGGAGACAATGAGCAGTTCTTC. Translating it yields CASSLGSLAGDNEQFF.